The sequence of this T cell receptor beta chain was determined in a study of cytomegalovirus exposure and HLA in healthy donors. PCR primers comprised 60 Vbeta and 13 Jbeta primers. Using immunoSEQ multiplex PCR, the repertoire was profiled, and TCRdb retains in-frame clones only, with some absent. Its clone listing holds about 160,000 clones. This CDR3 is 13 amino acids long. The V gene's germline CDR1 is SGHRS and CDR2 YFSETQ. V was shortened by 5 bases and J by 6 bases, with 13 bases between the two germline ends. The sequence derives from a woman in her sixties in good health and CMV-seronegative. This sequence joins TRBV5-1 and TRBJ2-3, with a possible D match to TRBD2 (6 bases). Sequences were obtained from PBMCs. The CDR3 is CASRAGPIDTQYF. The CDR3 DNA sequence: TGCGCCAGCAGGGCGGGACCAATTGATACGCAGTATTTT. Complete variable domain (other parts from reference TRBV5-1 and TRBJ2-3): KAGVTQTPRYLIKTRGQQVTLSCSPISGHRSVSWYQQTPGQGLQFLFEYFSETQRNKGNFPGRFSGRQFSNSRSEMNVSTLELGDSALYLCASRAGPIDTQYFGPGTRLTVL.